One sample yielded the 32 T cell receptor beta chains listed below, sequenced in a study of CD8 T cells in ankylosing spondylitis. Study-level findings and limits: For ankylosing spondylitis blood, a TCR beta motif of several highly homologous variants appeared characteristic.

TCRdb independently ran MiXCR on the 5' RACE reads; one entry per CDR3 protein. The table lists around 430,000 distinct CDR3 sequences, roughly 18% of them singletons. No cognate antigen is known for these TCRs. The source material was blood, either unsorted or a sorted T cell fraction (not recorded which). All receptors derive from a male donor with ankylosing spondylitis.

This clonotype has more than one count but fewer than ten. This rearrangement joins TRBV5-5 to TRBJ2-5; tentatively, D is TRBD2 (5 bases). V dropped 2 bases and J dropped 5 bases, with 10 bases sitting between them. CDR3 length: 13 amino acids. Germline V gives CDR1 SGHKS, CDR2 YYEKEE (reference sequence). CDR3 in DNA: TGTGCCAGCAGCTTAGGCGGGTGGGAGACCCAGTACTTC. This codes for CASSLGGWETQYF. Full variable domain (missing parts from reference TRBV5-5 and TRBJ2-5): DAGVTQSPTHLIKTRGQQVTLRCSPISGHKSVSWYQQVLGQGPQFIFQYYEKEERGRGNFPDRFSARQFPNYSSELNVNALLLGDSALYLCASSLGGWETQYFGPGTRLLVL.

The table lists this clonotype with a few counts. The rearrangement links TRBV11-2 to TRBJ1-1; D gene unclear. The V and J ends lost 0 bases and 10 bases respectively, with 9 bases between them. Germline lookup yields CDR1 SGHAT and CDR2 FQNNGV. This CDR3 spans 12 amino acids. Here the CDR3 reads CASSLERGSAFF. The CDR3 bases are TGTGCCAGCAGCTTAGAACGGGGATCAGCTTTCTTT.

This chain uses TRBV6-1 with TRBJ2-3; D might be TRBD2 (6 bases). The V gene lost 3 bases and the J gene lost 1 base, with 20 bases spanning the gap. From germline, CDR1 is MNHNS and CDR2 SASEGT. The CDR3 is 18 amino acids. The CDR3 sequence is CASSDHQKASVGTDTQYF. The CDR3 nucleotides read TGTGCCAGCAGTGACCACCAGAAGGCTAGCGTAGGCACAGATACGCAGTATTTT.

V usage is TRBV5-6 and J usage is TRBJ1-2; unclear D gene. Trimming left V 0 bases short and J 8 bases short, with 5 bases between. CDR3 length equals 11 residues. In germline, CDR1 is SGHDT, CDR2 YYEEEE. CDR3 in DNA: TGTGCCAGCAGCTTGGCCGCAGGCTACACCTTC. Its protein is CASSLAAGYTF.

This chain joins TRBV6-1 and TRBJ1-1, with a possible D match to TRBD1 (5 bases). With 5 bases removed from V and 8 bases from J, the gap between germline ends came to 15 bases. Germline assignment: CDR1 MNHNS and CDR2 SASEGT. The CDR3 consists of 13 residues. The CDR3 sequence is CASSPPGRREAFF. CDR3 DNA: TGTGCCAGCAGTCCGCCGGGACGGCGGGAAGCTTTCTTT.

This clonotype was seen only a few times. The V gene is TRBV19, the J gene TRBJ2-2; tentative D call: TRBD1 (5 bases). The CDR3 is 16 amino acids. CDR1 is LNHDA, CDR2 SQIVND, per germline (reference sequence). The V and J ends lost 5 bases and 0 bases respectively, with 13 bases between them. The CDR3 is CASSVGQTSNTGELFF. DNA of the CDR3: TGTGCCAGTAGTGTGGGGCAGACTTCGAACACCGGGGAGCTGTTTTTT.

The chain links TRBV6-1 to TRBJ1-1; 7 bases fit TRBD1. The CDR3 is 15 amino acids. Germline V gene lookup returns CDR1 MNHNS and CDR2 SASEGT. Trimming at V came to 7 bases and at J to 6 bases, leaving 14 bases not matched to a gene. CDR3 DNA sequence: TGTGCCAGCAAAGAAGCCCCGGACAGGCAGCCTGAAGCTTTCTTT. Protein product: CASKEAPDRQPEAFF.

This clonotype has more than one count but fewer than ten. The gene calls are TRBV19 and TRBJ1-3; 7 nucleotides agree with TRBD1. The CDR3 spans 15 residues. Germline assignment: CDR1 LNHDA and CDR2 SQIVND (reference sequence). V was clipped by 8 bases and J by 4 bases; unmatched bases: 11. The CDR3 is CASCRGAHEGNTIYF. The CDR3 DNA follows: TGTGCCAGTTGCAGGGGGGCCCACGAAGGAAACACCATATATTTT. The whole variable domain, remainder taken from reference TRBV19 and TRBJ1-3, is DGGITQSPKYLFRKEGQNVTLSCEQNLNHDAMYWYRQDPGQGLRLIYYSQIVNDFQKGDIAEGYSVSREKKESFPLTVTSAQKNPTAFYLCASCRGAHEGNTIYFGEGSWLTVV.

The V and J genes are TRBV5-1 and TRBJ2-7; no clear D. V lost 6 bases and J 0 bases, leaving 16 bases between the germline ends. CDR3 size: 15 residues. The germline CDR1 and CDR2 sequences are SGHRS and YFSETQ. The CDR3 bases are TGCGCCAGCACCTCCGACGGATCGTTCTCCTACGAGCAGTACTTC. It specifies CASTSDGSFSYEQYF.

This clonotype came up many times. This chain uses TRBV18 with TRBJ2-3, with D perhaps TRBD1 (6 bases). Germline values: CDR1 KGHSH, CDR2 LQKENI. With 6 bases removed from V and 1 base from J, the gap between germline ends came to 14 bases. CDR3 length: 15 amino acids. CDR3 loop: CASSPGAGGTDTQYF. The CDR3 DNA reads TGTGCCAGCTCTCCCGGTGCAGGGGGCACAGATACGCAGTATTTT.

This clonotype showed up just a few times. The chain employs TRBV5-1 and TRBJ1-1, with TRBD1 identical over 9 bases. With V trimmed by 4 bases and J by 6 bases, 13 bases remained unmatched. The length of the CDR3 is 16 residues. Germline CDR1 is SGHRS and CDR2 is YFSETQ. CDR3 sequence: CASSPETGGSGAEAFF. CDR3 DNA: TGCGCCAGCAGCCCCGAGACAGGGGGTAGTGGCGCTGAAGCTTTCTTT.

In this sample, this clonotype turned up a few times. The V gene is TRBV20-1, the J gene TRBJ2-4; 7 positions match TRBD1. Germline assignment: CDR1 DFQATT and CDR2 SNEGSKA (reference sequence). The CDR3 runs 14 residues. With 6 bases clipped from V and 0 bases from J, the junction kept 5 bases outside the gene matches. The CDR3 coding sequence is TGCAGTGCGGGGGACAGCCTAGCCAAAAACATTCAGTACTTC. Translated: CSAGDSLAKNIQYF.

This clonotype was found a few times. The chain has TRBV10-3 and TRBJ2-1, with D maybe TRBD2 (6 bases). The CDR3 spans 15 residues. Per the germline V gene, CDR1 is ENHRY and CDR2 is SYGVKD. Trimming cost V 0 bases and J 4 bases, with 10 bases left between them. The CDR3 loop reads CAISESGGTYNEQFF. The CDR3 DNA reads as TGTGCCATCAGTGAGTCGGGGGGAACTTACAATGAGCAGTTCTTC.

J is TRBJ2-5 and V is TRBV20-1; 9 bases line up with TRBD2. The CDR3 sequence is 16 residues long. The J segment lost 4 bases and the V segment lost 3 bases, leaving 12 bases of the junction unmatched. The germline gives CDR1 DFQATT, CDR2 SNEGSKA (reference sequence). This CDR3 reads CSARGASGTLGETQYF. In DNA form, the CDR3 reads TGCAGTGCTAGGGGGGCTAGCGGGACCCTTGGAGAGACCCAGTACTTC.

Only a few counts were recorded for this clonotype. The V gene is TRBV6-1, the J gene TRBJ1-2, with D unresolved. CDR1 is MNHNS, CDR2 SASEGT, per germline. Trimming took 5 bases from V and 5 from J, leaving 15 bases between them. The CDR3 contains 14 residues. CDR3 region: CASSPGMARYGYTF. The CDR3 DNA follows: TGTGCCAGCAGTCCAGGAATGGCACGGTATGGCTACACCTTC.

This clonotype was detected a few times. The chain carries TRBV5-1 and TRBJ1-1, with 10 bases identical to TRBD1. The CDR3 consists of 16 residues. The V and J ends lost 4 bases and 3 bases, in that order; junction bases with no gene match: 9. Per germline, CDR1 SGHRS and CDR2 YFSETQ. Here the CDR3 reads CASSRNAGTGDTEAFF. The CDR3 coding sequence is TGCGCCAGCAGCCGAAACGCCGGGACAGGGGACACTGAAGCTTTCTTT.

The V gene is TRBV9, the J gene TRBJ2-2; 10 bases map to TRBD2. CDR1 SGDLS and CDR2 YYNGEE come from the germline V gene. V lost 0 bases and J lost 4; bases outside the gene matches: 6. The CDR3 runs to 17 residues. As DNA, the CDR3 is TGTGCCAGCAGCGTAGGTGAAGCGGGGGGGCGCACCGGGGAGCTGTTTTTT. Its translation is CASSVGEAGGRTGELFF.

This clonotype was recorded a few times. The chain links TRBV13 to TRBJ1-1, with a weak D call TRBD1 (6 bases). The length of the CDR3 is 16 residues. V lost 0 bases, J lost 5 bases, and 16 bases lay in between. The germline V gene has CDR1 PRHDT and CDR2 FYEKMQ (reference sequence). The CDR3 here is CASSLGSGARGTEAFF. The CDR3, as DNA: TGTGCCAGCAGCTTAGGGTCGGGGGCTCGGGGGACTGAAGCTTTCTTT.

This clonotype was counted a few times. The rearrangement uses TRBV9 and TRBJ1-1; D perhaps matches TRBD1 (5 bases). The V end was cut by 4 bases, the J end by 1 base, with 17 bases between. The CDR3 spans 16 residues. Germline V gives CDR1 SGDLS, CDR2 YYNGEE. As DNA, the CDR3 is TGTGCCAGCAGCTCTCGGAGGGCCAGGGAGAACACTGAAGCTTTCTTT. It specifies CASSSRRARENTEAFF.

This clonotype was counted a few times. This rearrangement joins TRBV12-3 or TRBV12-4 to TRBJ2-1; D gene unclear. V gave up 1 base and J gave up 2 bases, with 6 bases separating them. The CDR3 is 14 residues long. For the CDR3, the DNA is TGTGCCAGCAGTTTAGTGAGAGCCTACAATGAGCAGTTCTTC. It translates to CASSLVRAYNEQFF.

This clonotype has only a few counts. V usage is TRBV3-1 and J usage is TRBJ1-5; no definite D call. Trimming pared 1 base from V and 1 base from J, leaving 14 bases between. CDR1 is LGHDT and CDR2 is YNNKEL in the germline V gene (reference sequence). The CDR3 runs 17 residues. The CDR3 region is CASSQGISGESNQPQHF. The CDR3, as DNA: TGTGCCAGCAGCCAAGGAATCTCTGGGGAGAGCAATCAGCCCCAGCATTTT.

The rearrangement joins TRBV5-1 to TRBJ1-1; perhaps TRBD1 as D (5 bases). V lost 4 bases and J 2 bases, leaving 12 bases between the germline ends. This CDR3 contains 14 residues. Germline-derived CDR1 and CDR2 are SGHRS and YFSETQ. This chain's CDR3 is CASSVGERNTEAFF. The CDR3 nucleotides are TGCGCCAGCAGCGTAGGGGAGAGAAACACTGAAGCTTTCTTT.

This chain's CDR3 is CASRPRGAIETQYF. CDR3 coding DNA: TGTGCCAGCAGACCTCGGGGGGCTATTGAGACCCAGTACTTC. The rearrangement links TRBV3-1 to TRBJ2-5, with a possible D match to TRBD2 (7 bases). The V end was cut by 6 bases, the J end by 5 bases, with 16 bases between. Germline V CDR1 and CDR2: LGHDT, YNNKEL (reference sequence). There are 14 residues in the CDR3.

Only a few counts were recorded for this clonotype. The chain couples TRBV5-6 to TRBJ2-1, with D tentatively TRBD1 (6 bases). The V and J ends lost 4 bases and 6 bases respectively, with 14 bases between them. The germline gives CDR1 SGHDT, CDR2 YYEEEE. The CDR3 has 14 residues. CDR3: CASSPGAGVNEQFF. The DNA for the CDR3 is TGTGCCAGCAGCCCCGGGGCAGGGGTCAATGAGCAGTTCTTC.

The gene calls are TRBV9 and TRBJ2-7; tentatively, D is TRBD1 or TRBD2 (6 bases each). Looked up from germline, CDR1 is SGDLS and CDR2 is YYNGEE. The CDR3 sequence is 14 residues long. V was trimmed by 4 bases and J by 8 bases, leaving 19 bases between them. CDR3 sequence: CASSPQGWGAQQYF. The CDR3 DNA reads as TGTGCCAGCAGCCCCCAGGGGTGGGGGGCTCAGCAGTACTTC.

This clonotype was observed a handful of times. The chain links TRBV28 to TRBJ2-7; TRBD1 matches at 8 bases. Germline values: CDR1 MDHEN, CDR2 SYDVKM. CDR3 length equals 15 residues. V gave up 6 bases and J gave up 6 bases; unmatched junction bases: 13. CDR3 in amino acids: CASSSGTGPYVEQYF. CDR3 DNA: TGTGCCAGCAGCTCCGGGACAGGCCCTTACGTCGAGCAGTACTTC.

This CDR3 is CASSSHREDYGYTF. The CDR3 nucleotides read TGTGCCAGCAGCTCCCACAGGGAAGACTATGGCTACACCTTC. The chain employs TRBV7-2 and TRBJ1-2; TRBD1 is a possible D gene (6 bases). V was trimmed by 4 bases and J by 3 bases, leaving 12 bases between them. This CDR3 region has 14 residues. CDR1 and CDR2 (germline): SGHTA, FQGNSA.

This clonotype was detected ten times or more. The chain carries TRBV5-1 and TRBJ2-5; D possibly corresponds to TRBD1 (6 bases). Trimming shortened V by 7 bases and J by 2 bases, and 18 bases separated the two germline ends. This CDR3 region has 15 residues. Germline V gene sequence: CDR1 SGHRS, CDR2 YFSETQ. The CDR3 sequence: CASSLRGGQQETQYF. CDR3 DNA: TGCGCCAGCTCCCTCCGCGGAGGACAGCAAGAGACCCAGTACTTC.

Comment on this clonotype: Possible read error: a much larger clone is one base away. This CDR3 is CASSDRGRNQPQHF. CDR3 DNA sequence: TGTGCCAGCAGTGACAGGGGGCGCAATCAGCCCCAGCATTTT. The chain combines TRBV2 with TRBJ1-5, with 8 bases lining up with TRBD1. This CDR3 spans 14 amino acids. The germline V gene encodes CDR1 SNHLY and CDR2 FYNNEI. Unmatched junction bases numbered 0, after V lost 3 bases and J lost 2 bases.

This clonotype was observed a few times. The V gene is TRBV6-1, the J gene TRBJ2-3; weak D call: TRBD1 (6 bases). V was cut by 3 bases and J by 4 bases, with 8 bases left in between. The germline CDR1 and CDR2 sequences are MNHNS and SASEGT. This CDR3 contains 13 residues. CDR3 sequence: CASSDRGADTQYF. CDR3 nucleotide sequence: TGTGCCAGCAGTGACAGGGGAGCAGATACGCAGTATTTT.

V gene TRBV20-1 combines with J gene TRBJ2-2, with 13 bases aligning to TRBD2. The J segment lost 5 bases and the V segment lost 1 base, leaving 4 bases of the junction unmatched. CDR3 length: 16 amino acids. CDR1 and CDR2 (germline): DFQATT, SNEGSKA (reference sequence). The chain's CDR3 is CSARAAGLAGTGELFF. CDR3 nucleotide sequence: TGCAGTGCTAGAGCCGCGGGACTAGCGGGAACCGGGGAGCTGTTTTTT.

The chain carries TRBV7-9 and TRBJ1-6; TRBD1 is a possible D gene (5 bases). Trimming took 4 bases from V and 7 from J, leaving 11 bases between them. Germline lookup yields CDR1 SEHNR and CDR2 FQNEAQ (reference sequence). The CDR3 length is 14 residues. CDR3 region: CASSSGGTNSPLHF. DNA for the CDR3: TGTGCCAGCAGCTCGGGGGGGACGAATTCACCCCTCCACTTT.